This T cell receptor beta chain was recorded in a study of T cells in Graves' hyperthyroidism and ophthalmopathy. Study-wide points: Blood samples included most of the expanded thyroid clonotypes exceeding 0.001.

This clonotype occurred a few times. The antigen is not known. TCR beta CDR3 regions were amplified from RNA transcripts. Carried out on the TCR CDR3, a first-round RT-PCR used the HTBI primer set. TCRdb redid the calling of the multiplex PCR reads with MiXCR, one entry per CDR3 protein. The sample has roughly 420,000 distinct CDR3 sequences; roughly an eighth are singletons. Losses at the gene ends were 6 bases for V and 2 bases for J; bases not matched to a gene: 4. The length of the CDR3 is 14 residues. Germline V lookup: CDR1 LNHDA, CDR2 SQIVND (reference sequence). Together with thyroid ultrasound, orbital computed tomography, serum thyroxine and TRAb, clinical symptoms were used for diagnoses.

Sequences were obtained from blood. This clonotype was obtained from a woman in her late teens or twenties with Graves' hyperthyroidism. The V and J genes are TRBV19 and TRBJ2-3, with 8 bases lining up with TRBD2. CDR3 protein: CASRDSGNTDTQYF. The CDR3 coding sequence is TGTGCCAGTAGGGATAGCGGGAACACAGATACGCAGTATTTT.